This T cell receptor beta chain comes out of a study of cytomegalovirus exposure and HLA in healthy donors (TCRdb year 2017). Study-level background: According to a later analysis, the 120 or so validation repertoires were produced on the same platform as the 680 or so repertoires of the first cohort. The aim of the study was to test whether cataloging public T cell receptors could identify signatures of past pathogen exposure. In addition to the first cohort of about 650 subjects, a separate validation cohort of 120 different subjects was used. To predict cytomegalovirus infection status, the study combined high-throughput TCR immunosequencing, statistical association of individual TCRs with disease status, and machine learning. Overall study outcomes, separate from this receptor: While some public TCRs were present in many individuals, most TCR sequences turned up only very rarely across donors. A few of the identified cytomegalovirus-associated TCR beta chains were confirmed in vitro to be specific for cytomegalovirus antigens. All 120 or so repertoires were used to score co-occurrence in the validation cohort in a later analysis, because that analysis had no HLA typing for the cohort. The classifier was reported to diagnose cytomegalovirus status with high specificity and sensitivity in both the original cohort and the validation cohort. It was suggested by the authors that the approach could potentially be generalized to other disease states and immunological phenotypes. Subsequent analysis determined that TCRs grouped into clusters in the first cohort also showed a tendency toward co-occurrence across the 120 validation repertoires, and roughly 95% of cluster scores exceeded 0. The study gave a list of some 150 TCR beta chains associated with cytomegalovirus.

Trimming costs V 2 bases and J 5 bases, and their ends lie 16 bases apart. The CDR3 goes from the cysteine to the phenylalanine over 16 residues. Of all the DNA, just the CDR3 is kept, 48 bases in frame from base 1. As encoded in the germline V gene (reference sequence), CDR1 is MNHEY while CDR2 is SMNVEV. The donors were included in the validation cohort of 90 to 150 subjects, a group kept apart from the roughly 610-subject first cohort. Remarks on this clone: The antigen it recognizes is unknown. Base qualities are missing; no much larger clone stands one base away.

The library was generated by the immunoSEQ multiplex PCR assay. In the authors' own workflow: A statistical classification framework was developed to diagnose cytomegalovirus status using the catalog of TCR beta chain sequences. Not all clones reach the TCRdb copy of this immuneACCESS table, which keeps in-frame sequences only. Checked studies attribute under half of the gap to unresolved V genes and leave the rest unexplained. The V and J calls and clone size were taken over from that table, and D and trimming were inferred from the DNA. This sample comprises roughly 300,000 clones, around nine tenths of them detected only once. Roughly 0.93% of the sample lies in the top ten.

The clonotype comes from a woman younger than 35 in good health and CMV-seronegative. The material sequenced was PBMCs. The receptor chain draws on TRBV27 and TRBJ1-5, with a weak D call of TRBD1 (5 bases match). The CDR3 reads as follows: CASSLLYRGRDQPQHF. The sequenced DNA is TGTGCCAGCAGTTTACTGTATCGGGGGAGGGATCAGCCCCAGCATTTT.